One and the same sample provided the 8 T cell receptor beta chains below, sequenced in a study of cytomegalovirus exposure and HLA in healthy donors. The primer mix had 60 Vbeta and 13 Jbeta primers. Sequenced by immunoSEQ multiplex PCR; TCRdb stores in-frame clones only, minus some. The sample contains some 110,000 clones, over 70% of which appear only once. Material for sequencing was PBMCs. The receptors shown here come from a male donor in good health and CMV-seronegative.

This clone was recorded only once. V is TRBV30 and J is TRBJ2-3; 10 bases fit TRBD2. CDR1 GTSNPN and CDR2 SVGIG come from the germline V gene (reference sequence). The CDR3 contains 14 residues. Trimming removed 3 bases from V and 5 bases from J; junction bases left unmatched: 5. The CDR3, as DNA: TGTGCCTGGAGCGTGAGCGGGAGGGGAGATACGCAGTATTTT. This translates into CAWSVSGRGDTQYF.

CDR3 residues: CASSDFLGTSGNWLSSDDYEQYF. The CDR3 DNA is TGTGCCAGCAGTGACTTCTTAGGGACTAGCGGGAACTGGCTGAGTTCCGACGACTACGAGCAGTACTTC. V is TRBV6-4 and J is TRBJ2-7, with TRBD2 matching over 13 bases. The CDR3 length is 23 residues. CDR1 and CDR2 (germline): MRHNA, SNTAGT. The junction had 24 bases not matched to a gene; V was cut back by 1 base and J by 3 bases.

The chain has TRBV7-2 and TRBJ2-5; a weak D match, TRBD1 (6 bases). The CDR3 covers 16 residues. Trimming removed 4 bases at V and 4 bases at J, with 19 bases between. The germline V gene encodes CDR1 SGHTA and CDR2 FQGNSA. The CDR3 loop is CASSWGGAPGVETQYF. In DNA, the CDR3 is TGTGCCAGCAGCTGGGGTGGGGCCCCAGGGGTAGAGACCCAGTACTTC. The full variable domain, with the rest looked up from reference TRBV7-2 and TRBJ2-5, is GAGVSQSPSNKVTEKGKDVELRCDPISGHTALYWYRQSLGQGLEFLIYFQGNSAPDKSGLPSDRFSAERTGGSVSTLTIQRTQQEDSAVYLCASSWGGAPGVETQYFGPGTRLLVL.

V usage is TRBV4-1 and J usage is TRBJ2-7; TRBD1 aligns across 9 bases. The V and J ends lost 4 bases and 3 bases, in that order; junction bases with no gene match: 7. Germline lookup yields CDR1 MGHRA and CDR2 YSYEKL. The CDR3 runs to 15 residues. The CDR3 DNA is TGCGCCAGCAGCCGGGAGGGACAGGGTGTCTACGAGCAGTACTTC. It specifies CASSREGQGVYEQYF.

The V gene is TRBV7-9, the J gene TRBJ2-5; maybe TRBD2 (5 bases). The CDR3 covers 15 residues. Germline loops: CDR1 SEHNR, CDR2 FQNEAQ (reference sequence). V was clipped by 1 base and J by 0 bases, with 9 bases between them. DNA for the CDR3: TGTGCCAGCAGCTTAGTTCCGAGGGACCAAGAGACCCAGTACTTC. Encoded protein: CASSLVPRDQETQYF.

CDR3 region: CASSPSGVAGYGYTF. DNA of the CDR3: TGTGCCAGCAGCCCCAGCGGGGTGGCGGGCTATGGCTACACCTTC. The chain recombines TRBV9 with TRBJ1-2, with D unresolved. Germline CDR1 reads SGDLS; CDR2 reads YYNGEE. V lost 4 bases and J 4 bases, leaving 17 bases between the germline ends. The CDR3 consists of 15 residues.

This clone was observed a single time. V and J are TRBV5-1 and TRBJ2-3, with D hard to call. The V gene's germline CDR1 is SGHRS and CDR2 YFSETQ. The CDR3 has 14 residues. With 0 bases removed from V and 2 bases from J, the gap between germline ends came to 7 bases. As DNA, the CDR3 is TGCGCCAGCAGCTTGGTAGCTACCACAGATACGCAGTATTTT. It codes for CASSLVATTDTQYF.

The gene calls are TRBV13 and TRBJ2-7; 8 bases match TRBD2. CDR1 is PRHDT and CDR2 is FYEKMQ in the germline V gene (reference sequence). V lost 5 bases to trimming and J lost 6 bases; unmatched junction nucleotides: 18. CDR3 length: 17 amino acids. DNA of the CDR3: TGTGCCAGCAGCCCCGGGGGGGAGCGGGGGAGAGGGACCGAGCAGTACTTC. It is translated as CASSPGGERGRGTEQYF.